This T cell receptor beta chain was identified during a study of Graves' ophthalmopathy and Graves' hyperthyroidism. From RNA, the CDR3 regions of TCR beta chains were amplified and sequenced. Second-round multiplex PCR came after first-round RT-PCR with HTBI primers. TCRdb called the multiplex PCR reads again in MiXCR, with one record for every CDR3 protein. The repertoire holds approximately 410,000 distinct CDR3 sequences, with about 16% as singletons. The CDR3 covers 17 residues. V gave up 1 base and J gave up 3 bases, with 16 bases separating them. Germline loops: CDR1 SGHRS, CDR2 YFSETQ. At least ten counts were recorded for this clonotype.

The sequenced sample was peripheral blood. This sequence joins TRBV5-1 and TRBJ2-2; tentatively, D is TRBD1 (6 bases). This TCR came from a woman aged 18-35 years with stable Graves' hyperthyroidism. Here the CDR3 DNA reads TGCGCCAGCAGCTTGCGGACAGCAAACACCTACACCGGGGAGCTGTTTTTT. This codes for CASSLRTANTYTGELFF.